Listed below are T cell receptor beta chains from one sample, sequenced in a study of T cell responses to AZD1222 COVID-19 vaccine. Sequencing was performed with immunoSEQ multiplex PCR; in TCRdb, only in-frame clones are kept and a portion is missing. Of 150,000 or so clones listed, nearly 95% are singletons. The sample consisted of peripheral blood, taken on day 0 of AZD1222 vaccination. These receptors were collected from an adult in good health. The CDR3 runs from the conserved cysteine through the conserved F or W. D genes are given only for firm matches. Clone sizes are given selectively: once, few, many, or a class where the clone is expanded.

clone_size,v_call,j_call,d_call,cdr3_aa
.,TRBV3-1/TRBV3-2,TRBJ2-7,.,CASSQDQSVLSYEQYF
.,TRBV6-2/TRBV6-3,TRBJ2-7,.,CASSYSGGGGQEQYF
once,TRBV7-2,TRBJ1-2,TRBD1,CASSTNWDRVGYTF
few,TRBV6-2/TRBV6-3,TRBJ2-4,.,CASSSVTKLKNIQYF
.,TRBV19,TRBJ2-7,.,CASSIIDGSYEQYF
.,TRBV11-2,TRBJ2-7,TRBD2,CASSRLLAGATYEQYF
.,TRBV11-1,TRBJ1-3,.,CASSQEAGEWGNTIYF
.,TRBV4-3,TRBJ1-6,.,CASSHDGSYNSPLHF
few,TRBV10-3,TRBJ1-2,.,CAISEALPRVQVWGYTF
.,TRBV28,TRBJ2-7,.,CASNYLPNYEQYF
once,TRBV19,TRBJ2-7,TRBD2,CASSINLAGTSYEQYF
.,TRBV27,TRBJ1-1,TRBD1,CASSFGTALGTEAFF
.,TRBV28,TRBJ2-1,TRBD2,CASSLGLAGGRTGNEQFF
.,TRBV9,TRBJ1-1,TRBD1,CASSATGAVNTEAFF
.,TRBV5-6,TRBJ1-1,.,CASSFPGPNTEAFF
.,TRBV27,TRBJ1-3,.,CASSLGWRNTIYF
once,TRBV3-1/TRBV3-2,TRBJ1-2,TRBD1,CASSQAGQGRANYGYTF
.,TRBV9,TRBJ1-3,.,CATRGAGNTIYF
once,TRBV24-1,TRBJ2-2,.,CAISDDYTGELFF
.,TRBV9,TRBJ2-1,TRBD2,CASSVVPDAGGAYNEQFF
.,TRBV24-1,TRBJ1-2,.,CATSDVGHDGYTF
once,TRBV2,TRBJ2-2,.,CASSPHSGTGELFF
.,TRBV2,TRBJ1-6,TRBD1,CASRQGNNSPLHF
.,TRBV18,TRBJ1-1,.,CASSPRLGTNTEAFF
.,TRBV6-4,TRBJ1-1,TRBD1,CASRDRTDTEAFF
few,TRBV13,TRBJ2-3,TRBD1,CASSLATGGRTDTQYF
.,TRBV19,TRBJ1-2,.,CASSIDAGLGGYTF
.,TRBV27,TRBJ1-6,.,CASSTSARVGSPLHF
.,TRBV9,TRBJ2-7,TRBD2,CASSVLAGGSSEQYF
.,TRBV10-3,TRBJ1-6,.,CAISESSGPSSPLHF
.,TRBV7-9,TRBJ2-7,TRBD2,CASSFTSGRAPYEQYF
.,TRBV6-5,TRBJ1-4,TRBD1,CASKTPDREKLFF
.,TRBV21-1,TRBJ2-7,.,CASSKGIGRTASSYEQYF
.,TRBV28,TRBJ1-1,.,CASSFQGRTEAFF
once,TRBV18,TRBJ1-1,.,CASSPVEQIWEAFF
.,TRBV19,TRBJ1-4,.,CASSVGVHEKLFF
.,TRBV9,TRBJ2-1,TRBD2,CASSVTLTSGANEQFF
.,TRBV7-3,TRBJ2-3,.,CASSPGGTGDTQYF
once,TRBV3-1/TRBV3-2,TRBJ2-7,.,CASGTPGWGYEQYF
.,TRBV4-1,TRBJ1-2,.,CASSEVVGFLYGYTF
.,TRBV27,TRBJ1-5,TRBD1,CASKDRGFGPQHF
.,TRBV5-5,TRBJ2-7,.,CASSLVGGLEQYF
.,TRBV4-1,TRBJ2-2,TRBD2,CASNLAGGSTGELFF
.,TRBV7-6,TRBJ2-3,.,CASSPRGSGNTDTQYF
.,TRBV28,TRBJ2-7,.,CASSLIWGSYEQYF
.,TRBV3-1/TRBV3-2,TRBJ1-1,.,CASSQVWGGNTEAFF
.,TRBV9,TRBJ2-3,TRBD2,CASSVLGRGGEDTQYF
few,TRBV11-2,TRBJ2-7,TRBD2,CASSLLGLVEQYF
few,TRBV10-2,TRBJ2-1,.,CASSEYNEQFF
few,TRBV7-9,TRBJ2-7,.,CASSRDSGLTEQYF